The 16 T cell receptor beta chains in this list originate from one sample, sequenced in a study of cytotoxic CD8 clonotypes in ibrutinib-treated CLL. Assay: immunoSEQ multiplex PCR; the TCRdb copy retains only in-frame clones and omits some. The sample lists around 15,000 clones, 68% seen once, with 18% in the top ten. Sample: PBMCs, taken before ibrutinib treatment. Every receptor here comes from a human donor with chronic lymphocytic leukemia.

The chain links TRBV7-2 to TRBJ2-2; D is unclear. Germline V CDR1 and CDR2: SGHTA, FQGNSA. The CDR3 is made up of 14 amino acids. V gave up 5 bases and J gave up 5 bases, with 12 bases separating them. CDR3 protein: CASSQRIGTGELFF. The CDR3 bases are TGTGCCAGCAGCCAACGGATAGGTACCGGGGAGCTGTTTTTT.

The chain recombines TRBV5-8 with TRBJ2-7, with a tentative D call TRBD2 (7 bases). CDR3 size: 15 residues. Per germline, CDR1 SGHTS and CDR2 YDEGEE. Trimming took 0 bases from V and 3 from J, leaving 13 bases between them. CDR3: CASSLGTAGSYEQYF. The CDR3 DNA sequence: TGTGCCAGCAGCTTGGGGACAGCGGGAAGCTACGAGCAGTACTTC.

This clone was recorded a few times. V gene TRBV7-9 combines with J gene TRBJ2-3; 9 nucleotides agree with TRBD2. The CDR3 covers 15 residues. The V gene end was trimmed by 8 bases and the J gene end by 2 bases; junction bases not matched to a gene: 8. From germline, CDR1 is SEHNR and CDR2 FQNEAQ (reference sequence). CDR3 nucleotides: TGTGCCAGCGGGTTTCAGCGGGGGGACACAGATACGCAGTATTTT. As protein: CASGFQRGDTDTQYF. Based on the CDR3 plus reference TRBV7-9 and TRBJ2-3, the full variable domain is DTGVSQNPRHKITKRGQNVTFRCDPISEHNRLYWYRQTLGQGPEFLTYFQNEAQLEKSRLLSDRFSAERPKGSFSTLEIQRTEQGDSAMYLCASGFQRGDTDTQYFGPGTRLTVL.

V gene TRBV19 combines with J gene TRBJ1-2, with TRBD1 matching 10 bases. Germline trimming cut 4 bases from V and 4 bases from J; bases unmatched to any gene: 3. CDR1 is LNHDA and CDR2 is SQIVND in the germline V gene (reference sequence). The CDR3 runs to 14 residues. This CDR3 reads CASSTGQGTYGYTF. The CDR3 bases are TGTGCCAGTAGTACGGGACAGGGGACCTATGGCTACACCTTC.

This clone was observed once. The gene calls are TRBV2 and TRBJ1-1, with D perhaps TRBD1 (5 bases). Germline lookup yields CDR1 SNHLY and CDR2 FYNNEI. Trimming took 7 bases from V and 1 from J, leaving 16 bases between them. The CDR3 is 15 amino acids. Written as DNA, the CDR3 is TGTGCCAGCATCTCCCAGGGTCTTTCGAACACTGAAGCTTTCTTT. Residues: CASISQGLSNTEAFF.

This clone was detected only a few times. This chain uses TRBV6-6 with TRBJ1-6; D is possibly TRBD1 (5 bases). Germline V gene sequence: CDR1 MNHNY, CDR2 SVGAGI (reference sequence). CDR3 size: 13 residues. V gave up 6 bases and J gave up 7 bases, with 10 bases separating them. The CDR3 sequence: CASRGTLNSPLHF. CDR3 sequence (DNA): TGTGCCAGCAGAGGGACTCTAAATTCACCCCTCCACTTT.

The chain couples TRBV28 to TRBJ2-7; D might be TRBD2 (5 bases). The V gene's germline CDR1 is MDHEN and CDR2 SYDVKM. This CDR3 has 17 amino acids. Trimming took off 5 bases at V and 2 bases at J, with 22 bases between the two ends. DNA of the CDR3: TGTGCCAGCAGTCTCATTTCATGGCAGGAGAGGGCCTACGAGCAGTACTTC. The encoded protein is CASSLISWQERAYEQYF.

Judged by abundance, this clone is medium-sized. The rearrangement links TRBV5-4 to TRBJ2-1; 9 nucleotides align to TRBD1. The CDR3 spans 15 residues. The trim removed 0 bases at V and 6 bases at J, leaving 4 bases unmatched. Germline CDR1 SGHNT, CDR2 YYREEE (reference sequence). This CDR3 reads CASSLAVGQGNEQFF. DNA for the CDR3: TGTGCCAGCAGCTTGGCCGTGGGACAGGGCAATGAGCAGTTCTTC.

The chain uses TRBV11-2 and TRBJ2-1, with 8 nucleotides matching TRBD1. The CDR3 runs 15 residues. V shed 3 bases and J 9 bases; nucleotides not matched to a gene: 10. CDR1 and CDR2 (germline): SGHAT, FQNNGV. The CDR3 nucleotides read TGTGCCAGCAGCTTTAACAGGGGGGCGGAGAGTGAGCAGTTCTTC. Translation gives CASSFNRGAESEQFF.

This chain joins TRBV5-4 and TRBJ2-7; unclear D gene. The CDR3 runs to 14 residues. Trimming stripped 2 bases from V and 3 bases from J, with 12 bases between. Germline V gives CDR1 SGHNT, CDR2 YYREEE (reference sequence). The CDR3 here is CASSLRSKNYEQYF. The CDR3 coding sequence is TGTGCCAGCAGCTTACGGTCAAAGAACTACGAGCAGTACTTC. The variable domain in full, with the rest retrieved from reference TRBV5-4 and TRBJ2-7, is ETGVTQSPTHLIKTRGQQVTLRCSSQSGHNTVSWYQQALGQGPQFIFQYYREEENGRGNFPPRFSGLQFPNYSSELNVNALELDDSALYLCASSLRSKNYEQYFGPGTRLTVT.

This chain uses TRBV19 with TRBJ1-1; D may be TRBD1 (5 bases). Germline CDR1 reads LNHDA; CDR2 reads SQIVND (reference sequence). V was trimmed by 2 bases and J by 4 bases, leaving 11 bases between them. This CDR3 has 14 residues. The CDR3 DNA sequence: TGTGCCAGTAGTATACGGGGGGTTGGCACTGAAGCTTTCTTT. Protein: CASSIRGVGTEAFF.

This clone was counted a few times. The V and J genes are TRBV5-4 and TRBJ2-7, with 8 positions matching TRBD2. Germline CDR1 is SGHNT and CDR2 is YYREEE (reference sequence). Germline trimming cut 0 bases from V and 9 bases from J; bases unmatched to any gene: 8. The length of the CDR3 is 14 residues. DNA for the CDR3: TGTGCCAGCAGCTTGGCCTCGGGGGGGCCAAGGCAGTACTTC. Amino acid sequence: CASSLASGGPRQYF.

The V call is TRBV5-1, the J call TRBJ1-2; D uncertain. Per germline, CDR1 SGHRS and CDR2 YFSETQ. V was trimmed by 4 bases and J by 2 bases, leaving 15 bases between them. The CDR3 is 15 residues long. CDR3 DNA: TGCGCCAGCAGCCTAACCCCGGGATACAACTATGGCTACACCTTC. Amino acid sequence: CASSLTPGYNYGYTF.

This clone was picked up a small number of times. The chain has TRBV5-4 and TRBJ1-1; D not certain. Looked up from germline, CDR1 is SGHNT and CDR2 is YYREEE (reference sequence). Trimming removed 0 bases at V and 6 bases at J, with 3 bases between. This CDR3 is built from 11 residues. CDR3 region: CASSLGPEAFF. DNA of the CDR3: TGTGCCAGCAGCTTGGGGCCTGAAGCTTTCTTT.

The chain couples TRBV18 to TRBJ2-1; 12 positions agree with TRBD2. V shed 2 bases, J shed 7 bases, and the junction held 6 bases outside the gene matches. This CDR3 is 16 amino acids long. Germline V lookup: CDR1 KGHSH, CDR2 LQKENI. CDR3 sequence (DNA): TGTGCCAGCTCACCAGTTCTAGCGGGGGGGCAGAATGAGCAGTTCTTC. Its translation is CASSPVLAGGQNEQFF.

The CDR3 bases are TGTGCCAGCAGTTTGGATCCAGGGGACACAGATACGCAGTATTTT. Translation: CASSLDPGDTDTQYF. The chain combines TRBV28 with TRBJ2-3, with D maybe TRBD1 (6 bases). This CDR3 contains 15 residues. V lost 3 bases and J lost 2, with 12 bases in between. Per the germline V gene, CDR1 is MDHEN and CDR2 is SYDVKM.